A selection of T cell receptor beta chains follows, all from one sample in a study of blood T cell repertoires in COVID-19. Profiled with immunoSEQ multiplex PCR; TCRdb holds only in-frame clones, not every one. The table records about 290,000 clones, roughly 86% of them present only once. The material sequenced was peripheral blood. These receptors were obtained from a woman under 40 with COVID-19, enrolled during active disease. The CDR3 runs from the conserved cysteine through the conserved F or W. The D gene is left open where the match is weak. Some rows have no size entry. The others give once, few or many, or a class for an expanded clone.

v_gene	j_gene	abundance	d_gene	CDR3nt	CDR3aa
TRBV5-1	TRBJ2-7	medium-sized	-	TGCGCCAGCAGCTTGTATCAGGGCGGCTACGAGCAGTACTTC	CASSLYQGGYEQYF
TRBV11-2	TRBJ2-3	-	-	TGTGCCAGCAGAAGGGGGTCAGATACGCAGTATTTT	CASRRGSDTQYF
TRBV6-5	TRBJ2-7	-	TRBD1	TGTGCCATGACAGGGGGGTACGAGCAGTACTTC	CAMTGGYEQYF
TRBV19	TRBJ2-2	-	-	TGTGCCAGTAGTAACCAGGGCGCCGGGGAGCTGTTTTTT	CASSNQGAGELFF
TRBV5-4	TRBJ1-2	-	TRBD1	TGTGCCAGCAGCGAAACAGGGGCCTCTAACTATGGCTACACCTTC	CASSETGASNYGYTF
TRBV5-1	TRBJ2-3	-	-	TGCGCCAGCAGCTTGGTAGGGGCAGGGGATACGCAGTATTTT	CASSLVGAGDTQYF
TRBV12-5	TRBJ1-4	-	-	TGTGCTTCACAGGCTTTTAATGAAAAACTGTTTTTT	CASQAFNEKLFF
TRBV5-1	TRBJ1-4	-	-	TGCGCCAGCAGCTTAAACAGGGAGGAAAAACTGTTTTTT	CASSLNREEKLFF
TRBV3-1/TRBV3-2	TRBJ2-6	-	-	TGTGCCAGCAGCCCACTCTTCGATGGGAGTTTCTCTGGGGCCAACGTCCTGACTTTC	CASSPLFDGSFSGANVLTF
TRBV15	TRBJ2-1	-	-	TGTGCCACCAGCAGAGTTGGGGCCTCCTACAATGAGCAGTTCTTC	CATSRVGASYNEQFF
TRBV2	TRBJ1-5	-	TRBD1	TGTGCCAGCAGCGCACAGGGGAGTCGCAATCAGCCCCAGCATTTT	CASSAQGSRNQPQHF
TRBV19	TRBJ1-2	-	-	TGTGCCACCGCCCAGGGTAACTATGGCTACACCTTC	CATAQGNYGYTF
TRBV4-1	TRBJ2-1	-	TRBD2	TGCGCCAGCAGCCTAGGACGGGGGGGCTACAATGAGCAGTTCTTC	CASSLGRGGYNEQFF
TRBV2	TRBJ2-1	-	TRBD2	TGTGCCAGCATGGGCTTCGGGGGGGCTGGAGAGCAGTTCTTC	CASMGFGGAGEQFF
TRBV10-1	TRBJ2-3	-	-	TGCGCCAGCAGTGATACAGGGCCGGTCCTCACAGATACGCAGTATTTT	CASSDTGPVLTDTQYF
TRBV30	TRBJ2-1	-	-	TGTGCCTGGGCCTTCAGGGTCTATGAGCAGTTCTTC	CAWAFRVYEQFF
TRBV5-8	TRBJ2-7	-	TRBD2	TGTGCCAGCAGCTCTAGAGCGGGGGGGCCCTACGAGCAGTACTTC	CASSSRAGGPYEQYF
TRBV11-2	TRBJ2-1	-	TRBD2	TGTGCCAGCAGCTTAGCTTCTAGCGGGATTTGGAATGAGCAGTTCTTC	CASSLASSGIWNEQFF
TRBV4-2	TRBJ1-1	-	TRBD1	TGTGCCAGCAGCCAATCGACAGGGGCGAGTTCGAACACTGAAGCTTTCTTT	CASSQSTGASSNTEAFF
TRBV19	TRBJ1-2	-	TRBD1	TGTGCCAGTAGTATAGTTGACAGGGCGGGGGGCTACACCTTC	CASSIVDRAGGYTF
TRBV14	TRBJ2-7	-	-	TGTGCCAGCAGCCAAGGTGGTCTTCACGGGCAGTACTTC	CASSQGGLHGQYF
TRBV5-1	TRBJ1-4	-	-	TGCGCCAGCAGCTTTAGGGAAGGAGGGGAAAAACTGTTTTTT	CASSFREGGEKLFF
TRBV5-8	TRBJ2-7	-	-	TGTGCCAGCAGCTTCAGGGGCTCCTACGAGCAGTACTTC	CASSFRGSYEQYF
TRBV13	TRBJ2-1	-	TRBD2	TGTGCCAGCAGCGAAGGGACTAGCGGGGGGAAGCAGTTCTTC	CASSEGTSGGKQFF
TRBV7-8	TRBJ1-5	-	-	TGTGCCAGCAGCTTACGACCGGGACATAGCAATCAGCCCCAGCATTTT	CASSLRPGHSNQPQHF
TRBV5-6	TRBJ1-2	-	-	TGTGCCAGCAGCCCTCGGGGGGACTATGGCTACACCTTC	CASSPRGDYGYTF
TRBV21-1	TRBJ1-3	-	-	TGTGCCAGCAGCAAAGCCGCGGACAGCGCTGGAAACACCATATATTTT	CASSKAADSAGNTIYF
TRBV6-5	TRBJ2-1	-	-	TGTGCCAGCAGTACAAGTTGGGCGTCCTACAATGAGCAGTTCTTC	CASSTSWASYNEQFF
TRBV27	TRBJ2-5	-	TRBD2	TGTGCCAGCAGTTCGACTAGCGGGGGGGCCCAGACCCAGTACTTC	CASSSTSGGAQTQYF
TRBV11-2	TRBJ2-3	-	TRBD2	TGTGCCAGCACCCGAAGGAGGGCGGGGGGGTCGACAGATACGCAGTATTTT	CASTRRRAGGSTDTQYF
TRBV28	TRBJ2-3	-	TRBD2	TGTGCCAGCAGTTTTAGAGGGGGACTAGCTAGGCCAGATACGCAGTATTTT	CASSFRGGLARPDTQYF
TRBV6-5	TRBJ2-2	-	-	TGTGCCAGCACCGGTGGGGGGACCGGGGAGCTGTTTTTT	CASTGGGTGELFF
TRBV9	TRBJ2-3	-	TRBD2	TGTGCCAGCAGCGTGGCGGGGGGAGGTGTAGATACGCAGTATTTT	CASSVAGGGVDTQYF
TRBV28	TRBJ1-5	-	-	TGTGCCAGCAGTCCCCCTACCATGAGGAATCAGCCCCAGCATTTT	CASSPPTMRNQPQHF
TRBV5-4	TRBJ1-1	once	TRBD1	TGTGCCAGCAGCTCAGAGTCGACAGGGAGGAGGATGACTGTCTTT	CASSSESTGRRMTVF
TRBV20-1	TRBJ1-5	-	-	TGCAGTGCTAGAGATTTATCCGCCCAGCATTTT	CSARDLSAQHF
TRBV11-2	TRBJ2-1	-	TRBD2	TGTGCCAGCAGCCCGGAACTAGCGGGGGGTCATGAGCAGTTCTTC	CASSPELAGGHEQFF
TRBV6-5	TRBJ1-2	-	TRBD1	TGTGCCAGCAGGGGACAGGCCCCAGCTAACTATGGCTACACCTTC	CASRGQAPANYGYTF
TRBV7-2	TRBJ2-2	-	TRBD2	TGTGCCAGCAGCTTTCGGGGACTAGCGGGGGGTCTCACCGGGGAGCTGTTTTTT	CASSFRGLAGGLTGELFF
TRBV20-1	TRBJ1-2	-	-	TGCAGTACCATCGAGGAGGGCTACACCTTC	CSTIEEGYTF
TRBV7-7	TRBJ1-1	-	-	TGTGCCAGCAGCCGTAAAAACCCCGGCAGGGCAAGTTGGACTGAAGCTTTCTTT	CASSRKNPGRASWTEAFF
TRBV19	TRBJ1-2	-	-	TGTGCCAGTATCCATCGCACCGGGGGGGGCGATGGCTACACCTTC	CASIHRTGGGDGYTF
TRBV15	TRBJ1-6	-	-	TGTGCCACCAGCAACGCGGCCAATTCACCCCTCCACTTT	CATSNAANSPLHF
TRBV14	TRBJ2-7	-	TRBD2	TGTGCCAGCAGCCAAGGACTAGCGGGGCCCTCGGACGAGCAGTACTTC	CASSQGLAGPSDEQYF
TRBV2	TRBJ1-2	-	TRBD1	TGTGCCGGGAAGGGACAGGGAAACTATGGCTACACCTTC	CAGKGQGNYGYTF
TRBV6-5	TRBJ1-3	-	-	TGTGCCAGCAGTTCAGGGGCCTCCGGGTCTGGAAACACCATATATTTT	CASSSGASGSGNTIYF
TRBV5-6	TRBJ2-7	once	TRBD1	TGTGCCAGCAGCTCGACAGGGGCCTACGAGCAGTACTTC	CASSSTGAYEQYF
TRBV5-6	TRBJ1-2	once	TRBD1	TGTGCCAGCAGCGCTCGGGACAGCTTAGCTAACTATGGCTACACCTTC	CASSARDSLANYGYTF